The 11 T cell receptor beta chains reported below all come from one sample, sequenced in a study of cytomegalovirus exposure and HLA in healthy donors. The PCR employed 60 Vbeta primers together with 13 Jbeta primers. Here immunoSEQ multiplex PCR was the method, and the copy in TCRdb shows in-frame clones only, minus some. The repertoire has 120,000 or so clones, over 60% of them found once; the top ten carry approximately 1%. Input material: PBMCs. The receptors were gathered from a human donor in good health.

The rearrangement joins TRBV19 to TRBJ1-5; D might be TRBD1 (5 bases). Trimming removed 3 bases at V and 3 bases at J, with 6 bases between. CDR3 length equals 13 residues. CDR1 and CDR2 (germline): LNHDA, SQIVND (reference sequence). The CDR3 region has the DNA TGTGCCAGTAGTATGGGACTCAATCAGCCCCAGCATTTT. Its translation is CASSMGLNQPQHF.

The chain recombines TRBV6-1 with TRBJ2-5; D possibly corresponds to TRBD2 (5 bases). The J call may be mistaken, given a closer DNA end match to TRBJ2-7. Germline-derived CDR1 and CDR2 are MNHNS and SASEGT. The CDR3 loop spans 14 amino acids. CDR3 DNA: TGTGCCAGCAGTGATAGAGGGCTGCCCTACGAGCAGTACTTC. Its protein is CASSDRGLPYEQYF.

This chain connects TRBV6-5 to TRBJ2-5; D unclear. With the DNA end fitting TRBJ2-7 better, the J assignment may be wrong. This CDR3 is built from 16 residues. Per germline, CDR1 MNHEY and CDR2 SVGAGI. The CDR3 DNA is TGTGCCAGCAGTTATTTACCGCCTATCTCGAGGAACGAGCAGTACTTC. Protein: CASSYLPPISRNEQYF.

The chain combines TRBV27 with TRBJ2-2, with D possibly TRBD2 on 6 matching bases. Per the germline V gene, CDR1 is MNHEY and CDR2 is SMNVEV (reference sequence). This CDR3 spans 15 amino acids. The ends were cut back, 1 base at V and 3 bases at J, with 9 bases in the middle. Here the CDR3 reads CASSLLGTHTGELFF. The CDR3 DNA reads TGTGCCAGCAGTTTATTGGGGACTCACACCGGGGAGCTGTTTTTT.

The CDR3 is CASSQAGGTINEQFF. CDR3 nucleotide sequence: TGTGCCAGCAGCCAAGCAGGGGGCACAATCAATGAGCAGTTCTTC. V usage is TRBV7-7 and J usage is TRBJ2-1; 8 bases agree with TRBD1. V was pared by 5 bases and J by 6 bases, with 9 bases of the junction left unmatched. The CDR3 runs to 15 residues. Germline-derived CDR1 and CDR2 are SSHAT and FNYEAQ (reference sequence).

V and J are TRBV27 and TRBJ1-3; possibly TRBD1 for D (6 bases). V shed 2 bases and J shed 4 bases, with 9 bases lying between them. The germline gives CDR1 MNHEY, CDR2 SMNVEV (reference sequence). The CDR3 runs 14 residues. The CDR3 is CASSLTGRGNTIYF. The CDR3 region has the DNA TGTGCCAGCAGTTTAACAGGGAGAGGAAACACCATATATTTT.

J is TRBJ1-2 and V is TRBV28; 10 bases match TRBD1. With V trimmed by 10 bases and J by 4 bases, 12 bases remained unmatched. Germline CDR1 MDHEN, CDR2 SYDVKM. The CDR3 covers 15 residues. The CDR3 region is CATQSSGTGVYGYTF. CDR3 coding DNA: TGTGCCACCCAATCCTCCGGGACAGGGGTCTATGGCTACACCTTC.

The CDR3: CASSLGAVLSTDTQYF. The DNA of the CDR3 is TGTGCCAGCAGCTTGGGGGCAGTCCTCAGCACAGATACGCAGTATTTT. The J gene is TRBJ2-3, the V gene TRBV5-8; no reliable D call. The germline V and J ends were trimmed by 0 bases and 0 bases, with 11 bases remaining between them. Germline CDR1 and CDR2: SGHTS and YDEGEE. CDR3 length equals 16 residues. Drawing the rest from reference TRBV5-8 and TRBJ2-3, the complete variable domain is EAGVTQSPTHLIKTRGQQATLRCSPISGHTSVYWYQQALGLGLQFLLWYDEGEERNRGNFPPRFSGRQFPNYSSELNVNALELEDSALYLCASSLGAVLSTDTQYFGPGTRLTVL.

This clone has more than one count but fewer than ten. The V gene is TRBV5-5, the J gene TRBJ1-2; the match to TRBD1 covers 9 bases. Germline V gene sequence: CDR1 SGHKS, CDR2 YYEKEE (reference sequence). Losses at the gene ends were 4 bases for V and 6 bases for J; bases not matched to a gene: 7. This CDR3 is 14 amino acids long. This CDR3 reads CASSIGTGNDGYTF. As DNA, the CDR3 is TGTGCCAGCAGCATAGGGACAGGGAACGATGGCTACACCTTC.

The chain carries TRBV4-1 and TRBJ2-5; D is possibly TRBD2 (5 bases). The germline V and J ends were trimmed by 0 bases and 8 bases, with 10 bases remaining between them. Germline CDR1 reads MGHRA; CDR2 reads YSYEKL. CDR3 length equals 13 residues. CDR3 sequence: CASSQDLSGTQYF. As DNA, the CDR3 is TGCGCCAGCAGCCAAGATTTGTCGGGAACCCAGTACTTC.

This clone has only one observation. The CDR3 DNA sequence: TGTGCCAGCAGTTACGGGACTGAAGCTTTCTTT. This encodes CASSYGTEAFF. The rearrangement links TRBV6-4 to TRBJ1-1; D not resolved. Germline CDR1 is MRHNA and CDR2 is SNTAGT. The CDR3 sequence is 11 residues long. Trimming cost V 5 bases and J 5 bases, with 6 bases left between them.